These 30 T cell receptor beta chains were all obtained from the same sample, sequenced in a study of blood T cells in healthy people across ages. For the second PCR, which ran for 7 to 11 cycles, a sample-barcoded 5' primer and a J-beta primer mix were used. One entry per CDR3 protein results from TCRdb running MiXCR on the 5' RACE reads. This table holds more than 500,000 distinct CDR3 sequences, roughly 28% found once. Specimen: blood. These receptors were collected from a woman in her 70s in good health.

The chain has TRBV7-2 and TRBJ1-2, with D perhaps matching TRBD1 (5 bases). The V end lost 9 bases, the J end lost 5 bases, and 16 bases lay between the germline ends. The CDR3 runs 13 residues. In germline, CDR1 is SGHTA, CDR2 FQGNSA. The CDR3 region is CASSGVSPYGYTF. The CDR3, as DNA: TGTGCCAGTTCGGGGGTATCCCCGTATGGCTACACCTTC.

The chain links TRBV4-1 to TRBJ2-7, with 8 bases that match TRBD2. V trimming: 3 bases; J trimming: 3 bases; junction bases outside the gene matches: 4. CDR1 and CDR2 from the germline V gene are MGHRA and YSYEKL. This CDR3 is 14 amino acids long. The CDR3 loop is CASSQPREGYEQYF. CDR3 DNA: TGCGCCAGCAGCCAGCCACGGGAGGGCTACGAGCAGTACTTC.

This clonotype was picked up a small number of times. The junction departs from the called germline gene at one end, perhaps through a read error. The chain employs TRBV10-3 and TRBJ2-1; 8 bases fit TRBD1. The CDR3 loop spans 14 amino acids. CDR1 is ENHRY and CDR2 is SYGVKD in the germline V gene. CDR3 coding DNA: TGCGCCATCAGGGGCGGACAGGGACGCAATGAGCAGTTCTTC. As protein: CAIRGGQGRNEQFF.

This clonotype was recorded a few times. J is TRBJ2-1 and V is TRBV30; D might be TRBD1 or TRBD2, each matching 6 bases. Germline V gene data show CDR1 as GTSNPN and CDR2 as SVGIG (reference sequence). V was shortened by 1 base and J by 5 bases, with 9 bases between the two germline ends. CDR3 length: 13 residues. CDR3 loop: CAWSAGANNEQFF. The DNA for the CDR3 is TGTGCCTGGAGTGCGGGGGCCAACAATGAGCAGTTCTTC.

In this sample, this clonotype turned up a few times. The chain is built from TRBV14 and TRBJ2-5; D perhaps matches TRBD2 (6 bases). The DNA end is more similar to TRBJ2-7, so the J call may be wrong. CDR1 SGHDN and CDR2 FVKESK come from the germline V gene. The CDR3 loop spans 13 amino acids. CDR3 sequence: CASSPGGSNEQYF. The DNA of the CDR3 is TGTGCCAGCAGCCCCGGGGGTAGTAACGAGCAGTACTTC.

The V and J genes are TRBV7-2 and TRBJ1-4; D remains unclear. CDR3 length: 14 amino acids. CDR1 and CDR2 from the germline V gene are SGHTA and FQGNSA. Trimming left V 4 bases short and J 3 bases short, with 9 bases between. CDR3 DNA sequence: TGTGCCAGCAGCTCGCCGGGTCCTAATGAAAAACTGTTTTTT. Protein sequence: CASSSPGPNEKLFF. The full variable domain, in which reference TRBV7-2 and TRBJ1-4 provide the parts outside the CDR3, is GAGVSQSPSNKVTEKGKDVELRCDPISGHTALYWYRQSLGQGLEFLIYFQGNSAPDKSGLPSDRFSAERTGGSVSTLTIQRTQQEDSAVYLCASSSPGPNEKLFFGSGTQLSVL.

This clonotype turned up a few times. This chain joins TRBV6-2 or TRBV6-3 and TRBJ1-1; unclear D gene. This CDR3 is 15 amino acids long. CDR1 and CDR2 from the germline V gene are MNHEY and SVGEGT. The germline V and J ends were trimmed by 5 bases and 0 bases, with 13 bases remaining between them. The CDR3 sequence: CASSRWKLVNTEAFF. CDR3 coding DNA: TGTGCCAGCAGTCGTTGGAAATTGGTGAACACTGAAGCTTTCTTT.

V is TRBV25-1 and J is TRBJ2-3; D unresolved. CDR3 length equals 13 residues. CDR1 and CDR2 (germline): MGHDK, SYGVNS. Trimming left V 4 bases short and J 9 bases short, with 14 bases between. In nucleotides, the CDR3 is TGTGCCAGCAGTGGAGCGTACGGTGGAACGCAGTATTTT. Translated: CASSGAYGGTQYF.

Note on this clonotype: The junction and the germline gene differ at one end; a read error may be behind it. This chain connects TRBV20-1 to TRBJ2-2, with TRBD2 as a possible D gene (5 bases). This CDR3 region has 13 residues. The germline CDR1 and CDR2 sequences are DFQATT and SNEGSKA (reference sequence). CDR3 sequence reads: CSARTTDTGVLFF. CDR3 DNA sequence: TGCAGTGCGAGAACTACAGACACCGGGGTGCTGTTTTTT.

This clonotype appeared a few times. The V gene is TRBV7-9, the J gene TRBJ2-1; no clear D. The V gene lost 5 bases and the J gene lost 0 bases, with 17 bases spanning the gap. The CDR3 contains 17 residues. The germline V gene has CDR1 SEHNR and CDR2 FQNEAQ (reference sequence). CDR3 protein: CASSPLKALPSYNEQFF. The CDR3 coding sequence is TGTGCCAGCAGCCCCCTTAAGGCTCTTCCCTCCTACAATGAGCAGTTCTTC.

This clonotype showed up just a few times. This chain joins TRBV7-9 and TRBJ1-4, with D possibly TRBD1 on 5 matching bases. The CDR3 runs to 14 residues. V lost 3 bases, J lost 3 bases, and 8 bases lay in between. CDR1 is SEHNR, CDR2 FQNEAQ, per germline (reference sequence). The CDR3 bases are TGTGCCAGCAGCTTCGGAGGGGCTAATGAAAAACTGTTTTTT. It codes for CASSFGGANEKLFF.

This clonotype was observed a handful of times. The V gene is TRBV7-2, the J gene TRBJ1-5, with TRBD1 matching over 9 bases. After removal of 4 bases from V and 4 bases from J, the junction contained 5 bases not matched to a gene. The CDR3 totals 15 residues. Per the germline V gene, CDR1 is SGHTA and CDR2 is FQGNSA. The CDR3 nucleotides read TGTGCCAGCAGCTGGGACAGGGCGGGGAATCAGCCCCAGCATTTT. This sequence encodes CASSWDRAGNQPQHF.

There are a few counts of this clonotype. Here the CDR3 reads CASSTQTRETQYF. CDR3 in DNA: TGCGCCAGCAGCACCCAGACGAGGGAGACCCAGTACTTC. The V gene is TRBV5-1, the J gene TRBJ2-5; D unclear. CDR1 and CDR2 from the germline V gene are SGHRS and YFSETQ. The CDR3 is 13 residues long. Trimming cost V 4 bases and J 5 bases, with 12 bases left between them.

V is TRBV12-3 or TRBV12-4 and J is TRBJ1-1, with D maybe TRBD1 (6 bases). The CDR3 spans 11 residues. Between the trimmed V and J ends, which lost 6 bases and 10 bases, there was a span of 12 bases. The DNA for the CDR3 is TGTGCCAGCAGCCTGGGGGGGCCAGCTTTCTTT. Its protein product is CASSLGGPAFF.

The gene calls are TRBV9 and TRBJ1-6; perhaps TRBD1 as D (5 bases). The CDR3 sequence is 14 residues long. Germline loops: CDR1 SGDLS, CDR2 YYNGEE. The V end was cut by 0 bases, the J end by 5 bases, with 6 bases between. CDR3 in amino acids: CASSVGQHNSPLHF. Written as DNA, the CDR3 is TGTGCCAGCAGCGTAGGACAGCATAATTCACCCCTCCACTTT.

This clonotype was seen many times. This chain uses TRBV7-8 with TRBJ2-2, with a tentative D call TRBD1 (6 bases). V was pared by 6 bases and J by 5 bases, with 13 bases between. Germline loops: CDR1 SGHVS, CDR2 FQNEAQ. The CDR3 has 14 amino acids. CDR3 coding DNA: TGTGCCAGCAGTTCACAGGGAGATACCGGGGAGCTGTTTTTT. It translates to CASSSQGDTGELFF.

With respect to this clonotype: This may stem from a read error, because a much larger clone lies one nucleotide away. It is unclear where the CDR3 begins or ends on the DNA, so no DNA is shown, and the CDR3 is as TCRdb lists it. The V call is TRBV5-1, the J call TRBJ1-5; no DNA check was done on the table's D call, TRBD1. CDR1 is SGHRS, CDR2 YFSETQ, per germline. The CDR3 totals 14 residues, both ends included. CDR3 residues: CASSFGQGNQPRHF.

The chain links TRBV10-3 to TRBJ2-2; D is perhaps TRBD2 (6 bases). Germline CDR1 reads ENHRY; CDR2 reads SYGVKD. The CDR3 loop spans 13 amino acids. The germline V and J ends were trimmed by 11 bases and 0 bases, with 10 bases remaining between them. This CDR3 is CAGGDANTGELFF. DNA of the CDR3: TGTGCCGGCGGGGACGCGAACACCGGGGAGCTGTTTTTT.

V and J are TRBV12-3 or TRBV12-4 and TRBJ2-1, with TRBD2 matching 7 bases. J was trimmed by 7 bases and V by 7 bases; bases with no gene match: 16. CDR3 size: 16 residues. The CDR3 here is CASTLLSGRGGNEQFF. CDR3 nucleotide sequence: TGTGCCAGCACCCTTTTGTCAGGGAGGGGTGGAAATGAGCAGTTCTTC.

Only a few counts were recorded for this clonotype. This chain uses TRBV4-1 with TRBJ2-7, with TRBD1 identical over 7 bases. V gave up 0 bases and J gave up 3 bases; unmatched junction bases: 5. The germline gives CDR1 MGHRA, CDR2 YSYEKL. This CDR3 comprises 15 residues. CDR3 sequence reads: CASSQDERQGYEQYF. Written as DNA, the CDR3 is TGCGCCAGCAGCCAAGATGAGAGACAGGGCTACGAGCAGTACTTC.

This clonotype appeared a few times. The chain joins TRBV20-1 to TRBJ2-3, with 7 positions matching TRBD1. With V trimmed by 2 bases and J by 3 bases, 8 bases remained unmatched. This CDR3 has 15 amino acids. Germline CDR1 and CDR2: DFQATT and SNEGSKA (reference sequence). The CDR3 protein is CSARSRQGATDTQYF. The CDR3 region has the DNA TGCAGTGCTAGATCCCGACAGGGTGCGACAGATACGCAGTATTTT.

Turning to this clonotype: The junction departs from the called germline gene at one end, perhaps through a read error. The chain combines TRBV6-5 with TRBJ2-2; D unclear. Germline V gene lookup returns CDR1 MNHEY and CDR2 SVGAGI. This CDR3 has 15 amino acids. DNA for the CDR3: TGTGCCGGCAGTTACTCGGCTGGGAACACCGGGGAGCTGTTTTTT. Amino acids: CAGSYSAGNTGELFF.

The chain employs TRBV28 and TRBJ1-1, with a possible D match to TRBD1 (5 bases). Trimming took 5 bases from V and 5 from J, leaving 15 bases between them. From germline, CDR1 is MDHEN and CDR2 SYDVKM. The CDR3 runs to 14 residues. This chain's CDR3 is CASSTHDSRTEAFF. The CDR3, as DNA: TGTGCCAGCAGTACTCATGACAGTCGGACTGAAGCTTTCTTT.

V is TRBV5-6 and J is TRBJ2-5, with D perhaps TRBD1 (6 bases). Germline loops: CDR1 SGHDT, CDR2 YYEEEE. This CDR3 spans 15 amino acids. Between the trimmed V and J ends, which lost 4 bases and 1 base, there was a span of 14 bases. The CDR3 is CASSVLQGLQETQYF. The CDR3 region has the DNA TGTGCCAGCAGCGTGCTACAGGGTCTCCAAGAGACCCAGTACTTC. Full variable domain (remainder filled in from reference TRBV5-6 and TRBJ2-5): DAGVTQSPTHLIKTRGQQVTLRCSPKSGHDTVSWYQQALGQGPQFIFQYYEEEERQRGNFPDRFSGHQFPNYSSELNVNALLLGDSALYLCASSVLQGLQETQYFGPGTRLLVL.

This clonotype was seen more than once but under ten times. The chain couples TRBV5-1 to TRBJ2-4; D possibly corresponds to TRBD1 (7 bases). CDR1 SGHRS and CDR2 YFSETQ come from the germline V gene. V lost 4 bases and J 7 bases, leaving 12 bases between the germline ends. This CDR3 is built from 13 residues. The chain's CDR3 is CASSPGDSNIQYF. CDR3 DNA: TGCGCCAGCAGCCCGGGGGACAGTAACATTCAGTACTTC.

This chain uses TRBV7-3 with TRBJ2-1; 11 bases align to TRBD2. Germline values: CDR1 SGHTA, CDR2 FQGTGA. Losses at the gene ends were 4 bases for V and 4 bases for J; bases not matched to a gene: 3. The CDR3 loop spans 15 amino acids. The CDR3 region has the DNA TGTGCCAGCAGCTCGGGACTAGCGGAGTACAATGAGCAGTTCTTC. Translation gives CASSSGLAEYNEQFF.

The rearrangement joins TRBV20-1 to TRBJ1-4; a possible D gene is TRBD1 (5 bases). V was cut by 6 bases and J by 5 bases, with 13 bases left in between. Germline V CDR1 and CDR2: DFQATT, SNEGSKA (reference sequence). CDR3 size: 13 residues. As DNA, the CDR3 is TGCAGTGCCCCCTCGAGGGGCAATGAAAAACTGTTTTTT. Translated, it gives CSAPSRGNEKLFF.

The chain couples TRBV29-1 to TRBJ2-3; possibly TRBD2 for D (6 bases). Trimming took off 8 bases at V and 2 bases at J, with 17 bases between the two ends. CDR3 length: 14 amino acids. Germline V gives CDR1 SQVTM, CDR2 ANQGSEA. CDR3 amino acids: CSYNKAGPTDTQYF. CDR3 DNA sequence: TGCAGCTACAACAAAGCGGGCCCCACAGATACGCAGTATTTT.

This clonotype was seen a handful of times. The chain links TRBV5-1 to TRBJ1-1; TRBD1 matches 7 bases. Trimming cost V 4 bases and J 3 bases; bases outside gene matches: 6. CDR1 is SGHRS and CDR2 is YFSETQ in the germline V gene. The CDR3 covers 14 residues. The CDR3 reads CASSGRGPDTEAFF. CDR3 nucleotides: TGCGCCAGCAGCGGAAGGGGGCCGGACACTGAAGCTTTCTTT. Full variable domain (rest looked up from reference TRBV5-1 and TRBJ1-1): KAGVTQTPRYLIKTRGQQVTLSCSPISGHRSVSWYQQTPGQGLQFLFEYFSETQRNKGNFPGRFSGRQFSNSRSEMNVSTLELGDSALYLCASSGRGPDTEAFFGQGTRLTVV.

The chain is built from TRBV7-9 and TRBJ1-1; the D gene is possibly TRBD1 (6 bases). The V end was cut by 4 bases, the J end by 8 bases, with 14 bases between. The CDR3 is made up of 13 amino acids. CDR1 is SEHNR and CDR2 is FQNEAQ in the germline V gene (reference sequence). The CDR3 nucleotides are TGTGCCAGCAGCTCCATGACAGGAGTCGAAGCTTTCTTT. It yields the protein CASSSMTGVEAFF.